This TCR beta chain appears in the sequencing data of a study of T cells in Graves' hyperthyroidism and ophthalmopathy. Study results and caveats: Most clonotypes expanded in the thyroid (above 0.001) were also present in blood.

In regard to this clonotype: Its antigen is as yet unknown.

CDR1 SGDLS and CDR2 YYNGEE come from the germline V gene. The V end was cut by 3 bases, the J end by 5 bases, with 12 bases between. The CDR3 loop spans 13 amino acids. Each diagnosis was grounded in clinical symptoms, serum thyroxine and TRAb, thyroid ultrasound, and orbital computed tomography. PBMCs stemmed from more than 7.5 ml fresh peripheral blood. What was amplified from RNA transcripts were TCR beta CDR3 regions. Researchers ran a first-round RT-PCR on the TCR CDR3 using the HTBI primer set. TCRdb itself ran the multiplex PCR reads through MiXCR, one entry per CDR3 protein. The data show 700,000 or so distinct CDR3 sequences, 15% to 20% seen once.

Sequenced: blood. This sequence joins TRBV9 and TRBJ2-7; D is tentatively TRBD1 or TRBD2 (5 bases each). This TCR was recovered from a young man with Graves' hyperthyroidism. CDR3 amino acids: CASSGDPGDEQYF. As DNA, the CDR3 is TGTGCCAGCAGCGGGGACCCCGGGGACGAGCAGTACTTC.